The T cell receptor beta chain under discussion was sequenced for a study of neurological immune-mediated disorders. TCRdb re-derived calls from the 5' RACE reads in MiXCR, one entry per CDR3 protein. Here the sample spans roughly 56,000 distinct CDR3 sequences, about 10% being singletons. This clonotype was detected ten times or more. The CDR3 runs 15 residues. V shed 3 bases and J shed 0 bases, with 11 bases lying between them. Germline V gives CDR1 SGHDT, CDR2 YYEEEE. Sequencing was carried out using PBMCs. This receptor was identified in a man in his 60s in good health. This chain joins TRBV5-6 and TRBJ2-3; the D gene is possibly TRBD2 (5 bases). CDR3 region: CASSSRLRSTDTQYF. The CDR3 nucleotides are TGTGCCAGCAGCTCCCGACTACGGAGCACAGATACGCAGTATTTT.